Each of the 21 T cell receptor beta chains below was sequenced from the same sample in a study of neurological immune-mediated disorders. Each CDR3 protein gets one entry after TCRdb re-called the 5' RACE reads with MiXCR. The data contain 30,000 to 50,000 distinct CDR3 sequences, almost 7.5% of them singletons. Input material: CD4+ T cells from blood. These receptors all stem from a man aged 45-65 years in good health.

This clonotype was counted at least ten times. V usage is TRBV27 and J usage is TRBJ1-4, with D possibly matching TRBD1 (5 bases). Germline loops: CDR1 MNHEY, CDR2 SMNVEV (reference sequence). V was cut by 0 bases and J by 10 bases, with 24 bases left in between. The CDR3 has 18 amino acids. The CDR3, as DNA: TGTGCCAGCAGTTTATCAGAAAACCGGGACCCAATCGGTGGAAAACTGTTTTTT. Encoded protein: CASSLSENRDPIGGKLFF.

This clonotype was recorded many times. V gene TRBV7-9 combines with J gene TRBJ2-5; 7 bases map to TRBD1. Trimming at V came to 1 base and at J to 2 bases, leaving 1 base not matched to a gene. The germline CDR1 and CDR2 sequences are SEHNR and FQNEAQ (reference sequence). This CDR3 has 14 residues. In nucleotides, the CDR3 is TGTGCCAGCAGCTTAGGACAGGGTCAAGAGACCCAGTACTTC. Translated: CASSLGQGQETQYF.

This clonotype has ten or more counts. The chain recombines TRBV18 with TRBJ2-7; possible D gene TRBD1, 6 bases. Between the trimmed V and J ends, which lost 4 bases and 1 base, there was a span of 17 bases. The CDR3 is made up of 16 amino acids. CDR1 is KGHSH, CDR2 LQKENI, per germline. The CDR3 here is CASSLPRQARSYEQYF. Here the CDR3 DNA reads TGTGCCAGCTCACTCCCTCGACAGGCTAGGTCCTACGAGCAGTACTTC.

This clonotype was recorded at least ten times. The rearrangement uses TRBV4-1 and TRBJ1-5; D unresolved. The CDR3 is made up of 15 amino acids. Germline CDR1 is MGHRA and CDR2 is YSYEKL. Trimming removed 1 base at V and 5 bases at J, with 12 bases between. CDR3 in amino acids: CASSQGAGPYQPQHF. The CDR3 DNA is TGCGCCAGCAGCCAAGGGGCAGGACCCTATCAGCCCCAGCATTTT.

This clonotype was observed a handful of times. The rearrangement uses TRBV4-1 and TRBJ2-3; no firm D call. Trimming pared 4 bases from V and 6 bases from J, leaving 11 bases between. CDR1 and CDR2 (germline): MGHRA, YSYEKL. The CDR3 contains 13 residues. The CDR3 bases are TGCGCCAGCAGCCCCGGTTTTGCCGATACGCAGTATTTT. Encoded protein: CASSPGFADTQYF.

The chain links TRBV11-3 to TRBJ2-1, with D possibly being TRBD2 (7 bases). Trimming left V 4 bases short and J 8 bases short, with 18 bases between. This CDR3 is 15 amino acids long. Per germline, CDR1 SGHNT and CDR2 YENEEA. Written as DNA, the CDR3 is TGTGCCAGCAGCTCGCCTAGCCGGGGGGCGGATGAGCAGTTCTTC. This encodes CASSSPSRGADEQFF.

Many counts were recorded for this clonotype. The gene calls are TRBV5-5 and TRBJ1-5; TRBD1 matches 7 bases. The CDR3 has 15 amino acids. V gave up 0 bases and J gave up 4 bases; unmatched junction bases: 4. Germline V lookup: CDR1 SGHKS, CDR2 YYEKEE (reference sequence). CDR3 region: CASSLETGRNQPQHF. Here the CDR3 DNA reads TGTGCCAGCAGCTTGGAGACAGGGCGAAATCAGCCCCAGCATTTT.

This clonotype was detected many times. V and J are TRBV14 and TRBJ2-7; tentatively, D is TRBD1 or TRBD2 (5 bases each). Germline loops: CDR1 SGHDN, CDR2 FVKESK. The CDR3 covers 15 residues. V was trimmed by 2 bases and J by 3 bases, leaving 14 bases between them. The DNA for the CDR3 is TGTGCCAGCAGCCAACGCAGGGACCGACTCTACGAGCAGTACTTC. Its translation: CASSQRRDRLYEQYF.

On this clonotype: Possible read error: a much larger clone is one base away. The chain has TRBV28 and TRBJ1-2; D not resolved. There are 16 residues in the CDR3. Trimming took off 10 bases at V and 0 bases at J, with 21 bases between the two ends. The germline gives CDR1 MDHEN, CDR2 SYDVKM. CDR3 sequence reads: CANTQLTETPNYGYTF. Written as DNA, the CDR3 is TGTGCCAACACCCAACTTACCGAGACCCCTAACTATGGCTACACCTTC.

There are many counts of this clonotype. This chain links TRBV20-1 with TRBJ2-5; TRBD1 matches 8 bases. V was pared by 2 bases and J by 5 bases, with 10 bases of the junction left unmatched. The germline V gene has CDR1 DFQATT and CDR2 SNEGSKA (reference sequence). This CDR3 has 15 amino acids. The CDR3 region is CSARSQGAFTETQYF. The CDR3 region has the DNA TGCAGTGCTAGATCCCAGGGGGCGTTCACGGAGACCCAGTACTTC.

This clonotype has a count of ten or more. The rearrangement links TRBV20-1 to TRBJ2-3, with 10 positions matching TRBD2. CDR1 and CDR2 from the germline V gene are DFQATT and SNEGSKA (reference sequence). The CDR3 totals 17 residues. J lost 3 bases, V lost 3 bases, and 12 bases had no gene match. The CDR3: CSASPLSSGSRTDTQYF. The CDR3, as DNA: TGCAGTGCTAGTCCCCTCTCTAGCGGGAGCCGAACAGATACGCAGTATTTT.

This clonotype showed up many times. The chain links TRBV20-1 to TRBJ2-1; no firm D call. This CDR3 is 12 amino acids long. Germline values: CDR1 DFQATT, CDR2 SNEGSKA (reference sequence). V was trimmed by 4 bases and J by 6 bases, leaving 10 bases between them. The CDR3 here is CSAKIVSNEQFF. The DNA for the CDR3 is TGCAGTGCTAAGATCGTCAGCAATGAGCAGTTCTTC.

This clonotype was picked up many times. The chain recombines TRBV9 with TRBJ1-1, with 11 bases matching TRBD1. Germline values: CDR1 SGDLS, CDR2 YYNGEE. CDR3 length: 17 residues. J lost 2 bases, V lost 4 bases, and 10 bases had no gene match. CDR3 DNA: TGTGCCAGCAGCCCGCGTCCCGGGACAGGGGGAAACACTGAAGCTTTCTTT. Its translation: CASSPRPGTGGNTEAFF.

Ten or more counts support this clonotype. V and J are TRBV20-1 and TRBJ1-5; TRBD1 is a possible D gene (6 bases). This CDR3 has 12 residues. The V and J ends lost 3 bases and 6 bases respectively, with 9 bases between them. Germline V gene data show CDR1 as DFQATT and CDR2 as SNEGSKA (reference sequence). The CDR3 loop reads CSASKQGQPQHF. The DNA for the CDR3 is TGCAGTGCTAGCAAACAGGGTCAGCCCCAGCATTTT.

This clonotype was detected ten times or more. This rearrangement joins TRBV7-2 to TRBJ1-6, with D uncertain. The V gene's germline CDR1 is SGHTA and CDR2 FQGNSA. V shed 2 bases and J shed 7 bases, with 9 bases lying between them. This CDR3 has 14 residues. The CDR3: CASSLTISNSPLHF. The CDR3 DNA reads TGTGCCAGCAGCTTAACCATTAGCAATTCACCCCTCCACTTT.

This clonotype was seen repeatedly, ten times or more. This chain connects TRBV20-1 to TRBJ1-6, with a weak D call TRBD1 (5 bases). The germline CDR1 and CDR2 sequences are DFQATT and SNEGSKA (reference sequence). Trimming took off 6 bases at V and 8 bases at J, with 17 bases between the two ends. This CDR3 contains 14 residues. The CDR3 DNA sequence: TGCAGTGCCACCAGGTCTCAAGGGGATTCACCCCTCCACTTT. Its translation: CSATRSQGDSPLHF.

This clonotype was counted at least ten times. This chain uses TRBV20-1 with TRBJ2-1, with D perhaps matching TRBD1 (6 bases). There are 12 residues in the CDR3. Germline V gene sequence: CDR1 DFQATT, CDR2 SNEGSKA (reference sequence). Trimming stripped 8 bases from V and 5 bases from J, with 13 bases between. The CDR3 DNA reads TGCAGTCGCCAGGGGCTCAACAATGAGCAGTTCTTC. It encodes CSRQGLNNEQFF.

This clonotype was observed many times. The V call is TRBV20-1, the J call TRBJ1-1; 8 positions match TRBD1. Germline V CDR1 and CDR2: DFQATT, SNEGSKA (reference sequence). V was pared by 6 bases and J by 7 bases, with 25 bases of the junction left unmatched. This CDR3 comprises 18 residues. This chain's CDR3 is CSATSAGGARGGGVEAFF. The CDR3 DNA is TGCAGTGCAACCTCGGCAGGGGGCGCCCGGGGAGGTGGGGTTGAAGCTTTCTTT.

This clonotype was seen only a few times. The rearrangement joins TRBV7-6 to TRBJ2-7; tentative D call: TRBD2 (7 bases). The CDR3 covers 17 residues. Trimming removed 5 bases from V and 0 bases from J, with 20 bases in between. Per germline, CDR1 SGHVS and CDR2 FNYEAQ. The CDR3 loop is CASSPVGGGPGSYEQYF. CDR3 DNA sequence: TGTGCCAGCAGCCCAGTGGGCGGGGGCCCAGGCTCCTACGAGCAGTACTTC.

This clonotype has at least ten counts. V gene TRBV7-2 combines with J gene TRBJ2-1, with D possibly TRBD2 on 6 matching bases. The CDR3 length is 15 residues. V was cut by 1 base and J by 4 bases, with 11 bases left in between. Germline V gene lookup returns CDR1 SGHTA and CDR2 FQGNSA. In nucleotides, the CDR3 is TGTGCCAGCAGCTTAGACCCTAGCGCGTACAATGAGCAGTTCTTC. This gives the protein CASSLDPSAYNEQFF.

This clonotype has at least ten counts. The gene calls are TRBV6-1 and TRBJ2-4; 7 bases line up with TRBD1. V was pared by 9 bases and J by 11 bases, with 16 bases of the junction left unmatched. CDR1 MNHNS and CDR2 SASEGT come from the germline V gene. This CDR3 has 14 amino acids. CDR3 DNA: TGTGCCAGTGAAAGCGACAGGGCCGTCAGCGTTCAGTACTTC. It translates to CASESDRAVSVQYF.